This TCR beta chain was recovered during a study of T cell changes during pregnancy in multiple sclerosis (dated by TCRdb to the late 2010s). Some background on the complete study: Changes in the T cell repertoire over the course of pregnancy were examined in this study in women with multiple sclerosis.

A word on this clone: The antigen this receptor binds is unknown. No much larger clone exists at a distance of one base, and base qualities are not known.

Library preparation used the immunoSEQ multiplex PCR assay. The source is immuneACCESS, and TCRdb retained only in-frame sequences with V and J called. Part of the clones is not carried over; for the studies checked, unresolved V genes explain less than half of this, and the remainder is unexplained. The sample contains about 40,000 clones, roughly 91% of them found a single time. 7.8% of the sample rests with the top ten. The CDR3 covers 16 residues, taking in both the cysteine and the phenylalanine. Of the read, only the CDR3 DNA is kept; its 48 bases are in frame from base 1. As encoded in the germline V gene, CDR1 is SGHVS while CDR2 is FNYEAQ. At the junction V is shortened by 5 bases and J by 0 bases, with 16 bases in between.

Recombination linked TRBV7-6 to TRBJ2-5; a tentative D match to TRBD1 spans 6 bases. This material consisted of CD8+ T cells from peripheral blood mononuclear cells, taken before pregnancy. This TCR derives from a female donor with multiple sclerosis, enrolled in a pregnancy study. This receptor has the CDR3 CASSHFRDTDQETQYF. At the DNA level, the sequence is TGTGCCAGCAGCCACTTCCGGGACACCGACCAAGAGACCCAGTACTTC.